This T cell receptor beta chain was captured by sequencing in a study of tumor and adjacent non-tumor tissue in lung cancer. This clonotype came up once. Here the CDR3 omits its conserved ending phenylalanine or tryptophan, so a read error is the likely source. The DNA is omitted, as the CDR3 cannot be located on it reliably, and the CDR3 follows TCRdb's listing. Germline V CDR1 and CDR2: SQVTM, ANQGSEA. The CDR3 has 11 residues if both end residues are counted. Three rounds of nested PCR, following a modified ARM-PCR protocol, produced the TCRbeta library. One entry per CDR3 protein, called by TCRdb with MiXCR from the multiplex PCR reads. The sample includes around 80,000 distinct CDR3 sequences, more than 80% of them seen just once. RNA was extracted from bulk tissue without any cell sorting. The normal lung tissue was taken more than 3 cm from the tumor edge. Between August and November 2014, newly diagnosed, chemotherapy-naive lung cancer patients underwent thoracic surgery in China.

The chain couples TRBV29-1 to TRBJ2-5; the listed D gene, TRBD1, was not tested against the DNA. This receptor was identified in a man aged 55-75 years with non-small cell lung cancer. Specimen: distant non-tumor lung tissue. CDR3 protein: CSVAAGETLYL.